One sample yielded the 11 T cell receptor beta chains listed below, sequenced in a study of CD8 T cells in Susac syndrome. The authors reverse transcribed 0.5 to 1 ug RNA with random hexamers. TCRdb re-derived calls from the immunoSEQ multiplex PCR reads in MiXCR, one entry per CDR3 protein. The table includes about 280,000 distinct CDR3 sequences, about 85% detected once. The sample comprised CD8+ T cells from PBMCs. Source of these receptors: a human donor with multiple sclerosis.

This chain joins TRBV12-3 or TRBV12-4 and TRBJ2-1; the D call may be TRBD1 or TRBD2 (5 bases each). V was clipped by 5 bases and J by 4 bases, with 15 bases between them. This CDR3 spans 15 amino acids. The DNA for the CDR3 is TGTGCCAGCAGTAGTGCCGGGACGGAATACAATGAGCAGTTCTTC. It translates to CASSSAGTEYNEQFF.

V usage is TRBV7-9 and J usage is TRBJ1-2; 8 bases line up with TRBD1. Per germline, CDR1 SEHNR and CDR2 FQNEAQ (reference sequence). The CDR3 is 13 amino acids. Trimming took 5 bases from V and 4 from J; bases not matched to a gene: 3. The CDR3 region is CASSPRGLYGYTF. As DNA, the CDR3 is TGTGCCAGCAGCCCCAGGGGGCTCTATGGCTACACCTTC. The whole variable domain, filled in from reference TRBV7-9 and TRBJ1-2, reads DTGVSQNPRHKITKRGQNVTFRCDPISEHNRLYWYRQTLGQGPEFLTYFQNEAQLEKSRLLSDRFSAERPKGSFSTLEIQRTEQGDSAMYLCASSPRGLYGYTFGSGTRLTVV.

The chain joins TRBV12-3 or TRBV12-4 to TRBJ1-2; 7 bases agree with TRBD1. The J segment lost 13 bases and the V segment lost 7 bases, leaving 21 bases of the junction unmatched. The CDR3 covers 15 residues. The CDR3 spells CASKPIPNRGDNITF. The CDR3 DNA reads as TGTGCCAGCAAACCTATCCCCAACAGGGGTGACAATATCACCTTC.

The chain recombines TRBV2 with TRBJ2-1; D is unclear. CDR1 is SNHLY, CDR2 FYNNEI, per germline. This CDR3 region has 14 residues. Trimming removed 6 bases at V and 8 bases at J, with 17 bases between. CDR3 coding DNA: TGTGCCAGCAGCTCCAGAGTACCCTTGCATGAGCAGTTCTTC. Protein sequence: CASSSRVPLHEQFF.

The V and J genes are TRBV2 and TRBJ1-1, with D unclear. The length of the CDR3 is 12 residues. Germline values: CDR1 SNHLY, CDR2 FYNNEI. Trimming cost V 1 base and J 5 bases, with 5 bases left between them. The CDR3 DNA sequence: TGTGCCAGCAGTGAAGACGGTACTGAAGCTTTCTTT. It translates to CASSEDGTEAFF.

J is TRBJ1-3 and V is TRBV7-9; a possible D gene is TRBD1 (5 bases). The CDR3 is 16 residues long. Germline V gene sequence: CDR1 SEHNR, CDR2 FQNEAQ (reference sequence). The germline V and J ends were trimmed by 5 bases and 0 bases, with 14 bases remaining between them. CDR3 nucleotide sequence: TGTGCCAGCAGCGGTACCGGGGCCCTCTCTGGAAACACCATATATTTT. Translation: CASSGTGALSGNTIYF.

V usage is TRBV2 and J usage is TRBJ2-3; tentative D call: TRBD2 (7 bases). V was cut by 10 bases and J by 4 bases, with 21 bases left in between. Germline CDR1 reads SNHLY; CDR2 reads FYNNEI. CDR3 length equals 15 residues. In DNA, the CDR3 is TGTGCCATCCTAGGGGGGGAGTCGGGAGCAGATACGCAGTATTTT. Translation gives CAILGGESGADTQYF.

This clonotype was seen only once. The chain links TRBV27 to TRBJ2-4, with a tentative D call TRBD2 (5 bases). V was pared by 8 bases and J by 2 bases, with 13 bases between. Looked up from germline, CDR1 is MNHEY and CDR2 is SMNVEV (reference sequence). This CDR3 has 14 residues. The CDR3 sequence: CASARGTSKNIQYF. DNA of the CDR3: TGTGCCAGCGCTCGGGGTACGTCCAAAAACATTCAGTACTTC.

The chain uses TRBV2 and TRBJ2-2; 7 bases are a match to TRBD2. CDR1 and CDR2 from the germline V gene are SNHLY and FYNNEI. V was clipped by 2 bases and J by 5 bases; unmatched bases: 5. The CDR3 spans 15 residues. In nucleotides, the CDR3 is TGTGCCAGCAGTGAAAGGCTAGCGGTTACCGGGGAGCTGTTTTTT. This codes for CASSERLAVTGELFF.

The CDR3 spells CAWSVTGGPEAFF. The CDR3 DNA sequence: TGTGCCTGGAGTGTAACGGGGGGCCCTGAAGCTTTCTTT. The chain has TRBV30 and TRBJ1-1, with D possibly being TRBD1 (6 bases). The germline V gene encodes CDR1 GTSNPN and CDR2 SVGIG (reference sequence). The CDR3 runs 13 residues. V lost 0 bases, J lost 6 bases, and 11 bases lay in between.

The chain combines TRBV6-1 with TRBJ2-3; 8 nucleotides agree with TRBD2. With V trimmed by 6 bases and J by 3 bases, 5 bases remained unmatched. The V gene's germline CDR1 is MNHNS and CDR2 SASEGT. This CDR3 has 14 residues. CDR3: CASRFSGSTDTQYF. The CDR3 region has the DNA TGTGCCAGCAGATTCAGCGGGAGTACAGATACGCAGTATTTT.